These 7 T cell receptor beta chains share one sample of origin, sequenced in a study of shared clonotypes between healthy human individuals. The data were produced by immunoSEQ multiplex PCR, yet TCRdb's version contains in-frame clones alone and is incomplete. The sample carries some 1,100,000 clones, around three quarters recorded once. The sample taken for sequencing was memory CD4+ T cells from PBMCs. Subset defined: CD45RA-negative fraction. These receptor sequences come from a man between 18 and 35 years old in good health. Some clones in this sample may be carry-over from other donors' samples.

Here the CDR3 reads CASSLGPVSSYNEQFF. In DNA form, the CDR3 reads TGTGCCAGCAGCTTGGGGCCCGTTAGCTCCTACAATGAGCAGTTCTTC. The rearrangement uses TRBV5-4 and TRBJ2-1; D call uncertain. The CDR3 extends over 16 amino acids. V was pared by 0 bases and J by 0 bases, with 10 bases between. CDR1 SGHNT and CDR2 YYREEE come from the germline V gene (reference sequence).

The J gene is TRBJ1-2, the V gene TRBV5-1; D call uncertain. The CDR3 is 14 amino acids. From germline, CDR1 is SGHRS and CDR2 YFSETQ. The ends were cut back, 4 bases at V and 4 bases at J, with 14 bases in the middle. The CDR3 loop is CASSLYQESYGYTF. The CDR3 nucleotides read TGCGCCAGCAGCCTATACCAGGAATCCTATGGCTACACCTTC. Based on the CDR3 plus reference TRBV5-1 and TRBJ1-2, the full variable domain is KAGVTQTPRYLIKTRGQQVTLSCSPISGHRSVSWYQQTPGQGLQFLFEYFSETQRNKGNFPGRFSGRQFSNSRSEMNVSTLELGDSALYLCASSLYQESYGYTFGSGTRLTVV.

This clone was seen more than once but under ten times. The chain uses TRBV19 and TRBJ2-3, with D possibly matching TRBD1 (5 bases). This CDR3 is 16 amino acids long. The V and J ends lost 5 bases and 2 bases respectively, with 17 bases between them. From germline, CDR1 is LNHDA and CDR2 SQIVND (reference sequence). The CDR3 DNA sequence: TGTGCCAGTAGTCCCGACCCAGGGCCCGACACAGATACGCAGTATTTT. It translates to CASSPDPGPDTDTQYF.

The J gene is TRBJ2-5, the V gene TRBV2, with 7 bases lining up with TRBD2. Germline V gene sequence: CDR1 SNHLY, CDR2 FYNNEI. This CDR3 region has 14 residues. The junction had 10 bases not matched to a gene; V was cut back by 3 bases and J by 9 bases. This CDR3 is CASSDVAAGRSQYF. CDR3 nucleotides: TGTGCCAGCAGTGACGTCGCAGCCGGGAGGTCCCAGTACTTC.

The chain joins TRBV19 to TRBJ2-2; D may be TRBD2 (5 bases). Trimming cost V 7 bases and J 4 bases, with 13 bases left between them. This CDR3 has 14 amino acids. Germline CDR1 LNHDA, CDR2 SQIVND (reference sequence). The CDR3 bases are TGTGCCAGTAATTGGCTAGCTACCACCGGGGAGCTGTTTTTT. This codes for CASNWLATTGELFF.

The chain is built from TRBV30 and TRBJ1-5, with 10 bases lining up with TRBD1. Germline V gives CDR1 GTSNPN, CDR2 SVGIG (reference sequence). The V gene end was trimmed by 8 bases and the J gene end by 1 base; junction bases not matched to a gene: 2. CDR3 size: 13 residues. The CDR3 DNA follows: TGTGCCGGACAGGGGGACAGCAATCAGCCCCAGCATTTT. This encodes CAGQGDSNQPQHF.

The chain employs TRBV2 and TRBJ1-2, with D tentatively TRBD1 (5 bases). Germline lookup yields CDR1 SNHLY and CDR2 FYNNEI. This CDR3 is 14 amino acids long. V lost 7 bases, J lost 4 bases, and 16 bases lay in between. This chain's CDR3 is CASMSEGIVYGYTF. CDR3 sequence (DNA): TGTGCCAGCATGTCGGAGGGGATCGTCTATGGCTACACCTTC.